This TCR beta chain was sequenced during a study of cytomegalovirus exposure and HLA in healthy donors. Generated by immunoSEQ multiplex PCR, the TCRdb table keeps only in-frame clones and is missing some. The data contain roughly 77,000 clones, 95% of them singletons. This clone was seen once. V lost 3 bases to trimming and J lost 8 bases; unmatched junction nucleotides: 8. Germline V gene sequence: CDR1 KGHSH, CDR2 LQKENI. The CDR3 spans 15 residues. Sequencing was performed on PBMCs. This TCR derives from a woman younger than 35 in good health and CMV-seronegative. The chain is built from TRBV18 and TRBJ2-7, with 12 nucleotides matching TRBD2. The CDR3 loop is CASSPPALAGGQQYF. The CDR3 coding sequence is TGTGCCAGCTCACCTCCCGCACTAGCGGGAGGCCAGCAGTACTTC.